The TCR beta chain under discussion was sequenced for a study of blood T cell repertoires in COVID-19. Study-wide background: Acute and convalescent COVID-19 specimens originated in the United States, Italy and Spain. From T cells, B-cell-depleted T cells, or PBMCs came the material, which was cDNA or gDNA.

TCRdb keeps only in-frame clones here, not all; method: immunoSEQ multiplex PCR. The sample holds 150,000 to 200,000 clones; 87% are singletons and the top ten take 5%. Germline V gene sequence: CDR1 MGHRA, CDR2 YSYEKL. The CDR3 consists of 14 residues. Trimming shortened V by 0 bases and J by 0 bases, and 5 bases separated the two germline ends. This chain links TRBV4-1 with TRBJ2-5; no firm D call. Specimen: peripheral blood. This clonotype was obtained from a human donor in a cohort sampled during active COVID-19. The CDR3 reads CASSQDPNQETQYF. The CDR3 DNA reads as TGCGCCAGCAGCCAAGATCCCAACCAAGAGACCCAGTACTTC.